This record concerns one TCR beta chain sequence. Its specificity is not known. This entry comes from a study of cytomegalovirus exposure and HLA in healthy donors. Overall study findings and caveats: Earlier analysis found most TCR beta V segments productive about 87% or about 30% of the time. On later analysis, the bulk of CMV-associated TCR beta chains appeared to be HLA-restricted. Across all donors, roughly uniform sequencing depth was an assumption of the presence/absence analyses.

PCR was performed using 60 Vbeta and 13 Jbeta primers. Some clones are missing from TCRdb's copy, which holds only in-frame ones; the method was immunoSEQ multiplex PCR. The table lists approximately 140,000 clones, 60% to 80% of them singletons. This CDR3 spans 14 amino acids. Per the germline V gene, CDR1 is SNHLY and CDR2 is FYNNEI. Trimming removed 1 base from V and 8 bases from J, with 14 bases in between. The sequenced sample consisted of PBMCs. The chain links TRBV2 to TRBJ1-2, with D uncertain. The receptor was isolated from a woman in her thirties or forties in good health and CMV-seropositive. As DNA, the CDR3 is TGTGCCAGCAGTGAAGAGCCGGGAATGGAGGGCTACACCTTC. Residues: CASSEEPGMEGYTF.